Presented here are 14 T cell receptor beta chains from one specimen sequenced in a study of cytomegalovirus exposure and HLA in healthy donors. The PCR contained 60 Vbeta and 13 Jbeta primers. The assay was immunoSEQ multiplex PCR, and TCRdb's table has in-frame clones only and misses some. The table records fewer than 300,000 clones, about four fifths of them present only once. Sample: PBMCs. These receptors came from a girl aged 2-10 years in good health and CMV-seronegative.

This rearrangement joins TRBV5-1 to TRBJ2-3; D is unresolved. The V end was cut by 4 bases, the J end by 2 bases, with 17 bases between. The CDR3 has 16 residues. Germline V gene data show CDR1 as SGHRS and CDR2 as YFSETQ. The CDR3 bases are TGCGCCAGCAGCATCACTTCTAGGCTCGACACAGATACGCAGTATTTT. Translation: CASSITSRLDTDTQYF.

This chain uses TRBV18 with TRBJ2-2, with 8 bases aligning to TRBD1. Germline values: CDR1 KGHSH, CDR2 LQKENI. V was clipped by 2 bases and J by 5 bases; unmatched bases: 7. The CDR3 extends over 16 amino acids. The CDR3 coding sequence is TGTGCCAGCTCACCAGGAATACAGGGGGTAACCGGGGAGCTGTTTTTT. Translation: CASSPGIQGVTGELFF.

The rearrangement uses TRBV9 and TRBJ1-2; D remains unclear. The CDR3 is made up of 13 amino acids. The V gene lost 0 bases and the J gene lost 6 bases, with 9 bases spanning the gap. The germline V gene has CDR1 SGDLS and CDR2 YYNGEE. In DNA form, the CDR3 reads TGTGCCAGCAGCGTAGTGACGAGCGATGGCTACACCTTC. Translated, it gives CASSVVTSDGYTF.

The rearrangement links TRBV27 to TRBJ2-7; 9 bases map to TRBD2. CDR3 length equals 15 residues. V shed 3 bases, J shed 2 bases, and the junction held 5 bases outside the gene matches. Germline V CDR1 and CDR2: MNHEY, SMNVEV (reference sequence). CDR3 amino acids: CASSFDASGTYEQYF. For the CDR3, the DNA is TGTGCCAGCAGTTTTGATGCTAGCGGGACCTACGAGCAGTACTTC.

The chain has TRBV28 and TRBJ1-1; D remains ambiguous. The CDR3 consists of 15 residues. The germline V gene encodes CDR1 MDHEN and CDR2 SYDVKM. Deletions cut 2 bases from V and 0 bases from J, with 10 bases between. The CDR3 protein is CASSLTGGMNTEAFF. CDR3 coding DNA: TGTGCCAGCAGTTTAACCGGCGGCATGAACACTGAAGCTTTCTTT.

This chain links TRBV6-1 with TRBJ1-5; D possibly corresponds to TRBD1 (6 bases). The V gene's germline CDR1 is MNHNS and CDR2 SASEGT. The V and J ends lost 9 bases and 0 bases respectively, with 15 bases between them. The CDR3 sequence is 15 residues long. In nucleotides, the CDR3 is TGTGCCAGTCACTCAGGGGCATATAGCAATCAGCCCCAGCATTTT. Protein product: CASHSGAYSNQPQHF.

The V gene is TRBV2, the J gene TRBJ2-7; TRBD1 matches at 9 bases. The V gene end was trimmed by 6 bases and the J gene end by 7 bases; junction bases not matched to a gene: 13. The length of the CDR3 is 15 residues. Germline assignment: CDR1 SNHLY and CDR2 FYNNEI. DNA of the CDR3: TGTGCCAGCAGGGAGACGGGACAGGGTGTCAAGGAGCAGTACTTC. Its translation is CASRETGQGVKEQYF.

In its sample, this clone was seen a few times. V is TRBV6-1 and J is TRBJ2-7, with 12 bases identical to TRBD1. The CDR3 is 19 residues long. V was clipped by 0 bases and J by 4 bases; unmatched bases: 13. In germline, CDR1 is MNHNS, CDR2 SASEGT. This CDR3 is CASSEARGTGGASGYEQYF. CDR3 sequence (DNA): TGTGCCAGCAGTGAAGCAAGGGGGACAGGGGGCGCGTCCGGTTACGAGCAGTACTTC.

This chain joins TRBV6-1 and TRBJ2-7, with D perhaps TRBD2 (5 bases). The germline V gene encodes CDR1 MNHNS and CDR2 SASEGT. This CDR3 spans 14 amino acids. The ends were cut back, 11 bases at V and 0 bases at J, with 17 bases in the middle. The chain's CDR3 is CAGTRTWRSYEQYF. CDR3 DNA sequence: TGTGCCGGAACCAGGACTTGGCGCTCCTACGAGCAGTACTTC.

CDR3: CASSLGDSWREGTEAFF. The CDR3 nucleotides are TGTGCCAGCAGTTTGGGGGATAGTTGGCGGGAAGGAACTGAAGCTTTCTTT. The chain joins TRBV28 to TRBJ1-1, with a weak D call TRBD1 (5 bases). The CDR3 spans 17 residues. Trimming stripped 3 bases from V and 5 bases from J, with 22 bases between. Looked up from germline, CDR1 is MDHEN and CDR2 is SYDVKM. The full variable domain, completed using reference TRBV28 and TRBJ1-1, is DVKVTQSSRYLVKRTGEKVFLECVQDMDHENMFWYRQDPGLGLRLIYFSYDVKMKEKGDIPEGYSVSREKKERFSLILESASTNQTSMYLCASSLGDSWREGTEAFFGQGTRLTVV.

The table lists this clone with a count of one. CDR3 in amino acids: CASSRLAGHSTDTQYF. CDR3 nucleotides: TGTGCCAGCAGCCGACTAGCGGGACATAGCACAGATACGCAGTATTTT. The chain employs TRBV2 and TRBJ2-3; 11 bases match TRBD2. Germline trimming cut 6 bases from V and 0 bases from J; bases unmatched to any gene: 5. The CDR3 is 16 amino acids. Per germline, CDR1 SNHLY and CDR2 FYNNEI.

The rearrangement links TRBV9 to TRBJ2-1, with TRBD2 matching over 9 bases. There are 16 residues in the CDR3. Trimming at V came to 7 bases and at J to 1 base, leaving 9 bases not matched to a gene. Germline loops: CDR1 SGDLS, CDR2 YYNGEE. The CDR3 coding sequence is TGTGCCAGCGGCGGTAGCGGGAGTTTGTCCTACAATGAGCAGTTCTTC. It specifies CASGGSGSLSYNEQFF.

This clone occurred a few times. V is TRBV30 and J is TRBJ2-7; D may be TRBD1 (5 bases). Germline CDR1 GTSNPN, CDR2 SVGIG (reference sequence). CDR3 size: 17 residues. The V and J ends lost 0 bases and 7 bases respectively, with 25 bases between them. The CDR3 DNA reads as TGTGCCTGGAGTGTACGTCTAAGGGGTTTACGGTCTTGGGAGCAGTACTTC. This gives the protein CAWSVRLRGLRSWEQYF.

This clone has a handful of counts. The chain joins TRBV28 to TRBJ2-2; TRBD2 might be the D (6 bases). The germline V and J ends were trimmed by 7 bases and 4 bases, with 16 bases remaining between them. CDR1 and CDR2 (germline): MDHEN, SYDVKM. This CDR3 has 15 amino acids. CDR3 residues: CASTGTRISTGELFF. CDR3 nucleotides: TGTGCCAGCACTGGGACTCGGATAAGCACCGGGGAGCTGTTTTTT. The whole variable domain, remainder taken from reference TRBV28 and TRBJ2-2, is DVKVTQSSRYLVKRTGEKVFLECVQDMDHENMFWYRQDPGLGLRLIYFSYDVKMKEKGDIPEGYSVSREKKERFSLILESASTNQTSMYLCASTGTRISTGELFFGEGSRLTVL.